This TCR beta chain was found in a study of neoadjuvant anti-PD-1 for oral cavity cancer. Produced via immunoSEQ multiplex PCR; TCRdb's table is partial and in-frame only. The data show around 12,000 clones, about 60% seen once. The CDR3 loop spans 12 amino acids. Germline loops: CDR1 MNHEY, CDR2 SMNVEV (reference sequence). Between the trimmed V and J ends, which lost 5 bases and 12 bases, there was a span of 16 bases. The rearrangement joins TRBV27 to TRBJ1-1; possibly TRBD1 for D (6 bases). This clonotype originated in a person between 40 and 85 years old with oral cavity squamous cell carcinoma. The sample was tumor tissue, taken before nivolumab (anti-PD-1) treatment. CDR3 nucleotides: TGTGCCAGCAGTCTTGTAAGGGGGACAACTTTCTTT. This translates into CASSLVRGTTFF.